The clone carrying this T cell receptor (beta chain) was picked up a small number of times. The sample originates from a study of blood T cell repertoires in COVID-19. Trimming removed 7 bases from V and 0 bases from J; junction bases left unmatched: 3. CDR3 size: 14 residues. Germline V lookup: CDR1 SNHLY, CDR2 FYNNEI. Sequenced by immunoSEQ multiplex PCR; TCRdb stores in-frame clones only, minus some. This table holds 350,000 to 400,000 clones, more than 70% found once. Sequenced material: PBMCs or T cells enriched from blood (not recorded which). The chain uses TRBV2 and TRBJ2-1; the match to TRBD2 covers 7 bases. The TCR was taken from a man aged 40-50 years in a cohort exposed to, infected with or recovered from COVID-19 (not recorded which). The CDR3 protein is CASNPGGSYNEQFF. The CDR3 bases are TGTGCCAGCAACCCGGGGGGCTCCTACAATGAGCAGTTCTTC.